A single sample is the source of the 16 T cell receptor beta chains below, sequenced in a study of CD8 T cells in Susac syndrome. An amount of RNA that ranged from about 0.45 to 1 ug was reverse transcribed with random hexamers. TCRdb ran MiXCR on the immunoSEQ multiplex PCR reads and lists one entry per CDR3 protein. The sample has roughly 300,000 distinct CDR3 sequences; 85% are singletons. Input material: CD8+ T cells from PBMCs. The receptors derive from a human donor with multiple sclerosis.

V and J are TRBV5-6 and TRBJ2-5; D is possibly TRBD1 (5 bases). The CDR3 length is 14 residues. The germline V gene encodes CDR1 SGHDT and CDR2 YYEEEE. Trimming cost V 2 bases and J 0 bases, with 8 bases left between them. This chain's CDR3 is CASSLIRDQETQYF. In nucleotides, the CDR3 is TGTGCCAGCAGCTTAATCAGGGACCAAGAGACCCAGTACTTC.

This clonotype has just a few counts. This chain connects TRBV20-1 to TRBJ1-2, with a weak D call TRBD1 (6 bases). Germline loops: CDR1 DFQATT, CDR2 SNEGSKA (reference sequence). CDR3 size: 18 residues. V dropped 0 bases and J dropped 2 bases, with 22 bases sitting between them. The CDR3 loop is CSARDDWSITGKNYGYTF. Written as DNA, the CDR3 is TGCAGTGCTAGAGATGATTGGTCTATAACAGGGAAGAACTATGGCTACACCTTC.

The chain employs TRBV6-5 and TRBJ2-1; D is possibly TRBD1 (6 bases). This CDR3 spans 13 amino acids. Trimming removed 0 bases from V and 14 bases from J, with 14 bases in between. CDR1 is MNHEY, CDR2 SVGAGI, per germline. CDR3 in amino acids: CASSYSQGWREFF. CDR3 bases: TGTGCCAGCAGTTACTCTCAGGGGTGGAGAGAGTTCTTC.

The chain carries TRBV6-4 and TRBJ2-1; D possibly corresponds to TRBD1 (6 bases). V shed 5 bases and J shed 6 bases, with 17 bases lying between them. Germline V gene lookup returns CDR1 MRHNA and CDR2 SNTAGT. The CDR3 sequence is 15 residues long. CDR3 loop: CASSPRQERSNEQFF. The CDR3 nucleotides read TGTGCCAGCAGTCCTAGACAGGAACGATCCAATGAGCAGTTCTTC.

The CDR3 reads CSARESGAYGYTF. CDR3 coding DNA: TGCAGTGCTAGAGAATCCGGAGCCTATGGCTACACCTTC. The rearrangement links TRBV20-1 to TRBJ1-2; D gene uncertain. Germline CDR1 is DFQATT and CDR2 is SNEGSKA (reference sequence). The V end lost 0 bases, the J end lost 4 bases, and 9 bases lay between the germline ends. There are 13 residues in the CDR3.

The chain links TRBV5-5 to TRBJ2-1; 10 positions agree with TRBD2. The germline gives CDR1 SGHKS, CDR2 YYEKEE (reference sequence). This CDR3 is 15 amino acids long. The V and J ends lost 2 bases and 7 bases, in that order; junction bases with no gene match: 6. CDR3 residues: CASSFRAGGPNEQFF. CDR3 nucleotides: TGTGCCAGCAGCTTCAGAGCGGGAGGGCCGAATGAGCAGTTCTTC.

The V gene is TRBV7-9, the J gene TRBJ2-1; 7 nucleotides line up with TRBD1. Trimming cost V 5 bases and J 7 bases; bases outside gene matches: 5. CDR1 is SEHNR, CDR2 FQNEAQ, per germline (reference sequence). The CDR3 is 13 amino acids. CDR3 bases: TGTGCCAGCAGCAGACAGGGTGTTAATGAGCAGTTCTTC. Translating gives CASSRQGVNEQFF.

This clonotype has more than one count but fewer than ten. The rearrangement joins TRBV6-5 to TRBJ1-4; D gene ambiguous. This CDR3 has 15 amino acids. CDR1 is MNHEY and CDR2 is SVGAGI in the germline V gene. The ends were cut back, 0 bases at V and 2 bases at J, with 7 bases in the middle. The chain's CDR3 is CASSYSIGTNEKLFF. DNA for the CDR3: TGTGCCAGCAGTTACTCGATCGGGACTAATGAAAAACTGTTTTTT.

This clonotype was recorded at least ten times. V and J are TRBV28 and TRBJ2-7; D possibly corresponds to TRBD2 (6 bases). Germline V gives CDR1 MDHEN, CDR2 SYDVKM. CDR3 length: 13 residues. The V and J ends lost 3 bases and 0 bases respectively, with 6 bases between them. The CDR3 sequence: CASSFSGSYEQYF. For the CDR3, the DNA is TGTGCCAGCAGTTTTAGCGGCTCCTACGAGCAGTACTTC.

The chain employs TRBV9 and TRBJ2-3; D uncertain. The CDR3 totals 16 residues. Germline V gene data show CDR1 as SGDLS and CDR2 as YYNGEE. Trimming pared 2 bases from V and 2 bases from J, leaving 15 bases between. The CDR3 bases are TGTGCCAGCAGCGTCGAGATGACCCGAGTCACAGATACGCAGTATTTT. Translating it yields CASSVEMTRVTDTQYF.

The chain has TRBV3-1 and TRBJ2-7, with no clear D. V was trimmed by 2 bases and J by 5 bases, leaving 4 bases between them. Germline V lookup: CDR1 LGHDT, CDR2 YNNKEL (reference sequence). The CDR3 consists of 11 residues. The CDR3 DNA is TGTGCCAGCAGCCAACTGAACGAGCAGTACTTC. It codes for CASSQLNEQYF.

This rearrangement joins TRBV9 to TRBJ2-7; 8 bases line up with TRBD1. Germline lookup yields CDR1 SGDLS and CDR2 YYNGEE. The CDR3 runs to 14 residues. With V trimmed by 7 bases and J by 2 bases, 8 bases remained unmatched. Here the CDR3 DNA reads TGTGCCAGCGCGTCGGGGACAGGTACCTACGAGCAGTACTTC. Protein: CASASGTGTYEQYF.

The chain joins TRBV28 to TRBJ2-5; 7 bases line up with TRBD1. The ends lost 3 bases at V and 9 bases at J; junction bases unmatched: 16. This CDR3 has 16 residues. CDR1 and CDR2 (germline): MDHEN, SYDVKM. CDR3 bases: TGTGCCAGCAGTTTTATGCCCAGGGGGAGCGCTGGGTCCCAGTACTTC. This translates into CASSFMPRGSAGSQYF.

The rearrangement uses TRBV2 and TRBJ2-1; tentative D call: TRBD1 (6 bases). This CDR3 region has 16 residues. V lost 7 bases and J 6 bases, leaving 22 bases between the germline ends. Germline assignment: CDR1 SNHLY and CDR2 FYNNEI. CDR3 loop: CASTESRDNPCNEQFF. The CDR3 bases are TGTGCCAGCACCGAAAGCAGGGACAACCCCTGCAATGAGCAGTTCTTC.

The CDR3 bases are TGTGCCACCAGTGCCAATGCCGAGGGGGGATACAATGAGCAGTTCTTC. Translating it yields CATSANAEGGYNEQFF. The rearrangement links TRBV24-1 to TRBJ2-1; TRBD1 or TRBD2 may be the D gene (6 bases each). Germline CDR1 is KGHDR and CDR2 is SFDVKD. The CDR3 covers 16 residues. V lost 5 bases, J lost 4 bases, and 17 bases lay in between.

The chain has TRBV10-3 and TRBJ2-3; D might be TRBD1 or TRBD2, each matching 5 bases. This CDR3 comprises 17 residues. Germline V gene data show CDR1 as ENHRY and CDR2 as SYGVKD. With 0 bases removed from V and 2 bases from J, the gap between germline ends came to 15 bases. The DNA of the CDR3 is TGTGCCATCAGTGAGTCGTGGGACGGTGAACCCACAGATACGCAGTATTTT. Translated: CAISESWDGEPTDTQYF.